Listed below are T cell receptor beta chains from one sample, sequenced in a study of read filtering for tumor transcriptome and immune sequencing. From the reads, TCRdb called clonotypes with MiXCR, one entry per CDR3 protein. Of tens of thousands of distinct CDR3 sequences in the sample, roughly 14% were seen once. The specimen was a population of CD138-negative cells sorted from bone marrow. These receptors were obtained from a donor at least 40 years old with multiple myeloma. Both conserved end residues are part of each CDR3. D genes are given only for firm matches. Where a row states a size, it is once, few, many or the class of an expanded clone; other rows omit it.

size: many; V: TRBV20-1; length: 14; D: -; J: TRBJ2-7; CDR3: CSARESSATYEQYF; DNA: TGCAGTGCTAGAGAATCTAGCGCCACCTACGAGCAGTACTTC
size: many; V: TRBV11-1; length: 14; D: TRBD2; J: TRBJ2-7; CDR3: CASSPGTSGYEQYF; DNA: TGTGCCAGCAGCCCTGGGACTAGCGGCTACGAGCAGTACTTC
size: many; V: TRBV6-1; length: 16; D: TRBD2; J: TRBJ2-3; CDR3: CASSEGGTSGTDTQYF; DNA: TGTGCCAGCAGTGAAGGGGGGACTAGCGGGACGGATACGCAGTATTTT
size: few; V: TRBV7-3; length: 15; D: TRBD1; J: TRBJ1-1; CDR3: CASSSPGQKNTEAFF; DNA: TGTGCCAGCAGCAGCCCGGGACAGAAGAACACTGAAGCTTTCTTT
size: -; V: TRBV6-2/TRBV6-3; length: 11; D: -; J: TRBJ2-1; CDR3: CASGLANEQFF; DNA: TGTGCCAGCGGTTTAGCTAATGAGCAGTTCTTC
size: many; V: TRBV18; length: 15; D: -; J: TRBJ1-1; CDR3: CASSPGPKGGTEAFF; DNA: TGTGCCAGCTCACCGGGGCCTAAGGGTGGCACTGAAGCTTTCTTT
size: many; V: TRBV4-2; length: 16; D: -; J: TRBJ2-7; CDR3: CASSQDSGRERYEQYF; DNA: TGTGCCAGCAGCCAAGATAGTGGCAGGGAACGTTACGAGCAGTACTTC
size: many; V: TRBV20-1; length: 16; D: TRBD2; J: TRBJ2-1; CDR3: CSASGVIAGVGNEQFF; DNA: TGCAGTGCTAGTGGGGTTATAGCGGGAGTCGGCAATGAGCAGTTCTTC
size: many; V: TRBV29-1; length: 8; D: -; J: TRBJ1-2; CDR3: CSVRESAF; DNA: TGCAGCGTCAGGGAGTCCGCCTTC
size: many; V: TRBV11-2; length: 13; D: TRBD1; J: TRBJ1-2; CDR3: CASRGQGSYGYTF; DNA: TGTGCCAGCAGAGGACAGGGCTCATATGGCTACACCTTC
size: -; V: TRBV5-4; length: 13; D: -; J: TRBJ2-7; CDR3: CASSGRTDYVQYF; DNA: TGTGCCAGCAGCGGGAGGACAGACTACGTGCAGTACTTC
size: many; V: TRBV20-1; length: 11; D: -; J: TRBJ2-4; CDR3: CSAVPFRGQYF; DNA: TGCAGTGCAGTGCCTTTTAGGGGGCAGTACTTC
size: once; V: TRBV12-5; length: 15; D: TRBD1; J: TRBJ2-2; CDR3: CASAQTGANTGELFF; DNA: TGTGCTAGTGCCCAGACAGGGGCGAACACCGGGGAGCTGTTTTTT
size: -; V: TRBV12-3/TRBV12-4; length: 13; D: -; J: TRBJ1-1; CDR3: CASTLGENTEAFF; DNA: TGTGCCAGCACCCTAGGGGAGAACACTGAAGCTTTCTTT
size: many; V: TRBV11-2; length: 14; D: -; J: TRBJ2-1; CDR3: CASSPTSGYNEQFF; DNA: TGTGCCAGCAGCCCGACCAGCGGTTACAATGAGCAGTTCTTC
size: -; V: TRBV4-1; length: 15; D: -; J: TRBJ2-1; CDR3: CASSQDVREYNELLF; DNA: TGCGCCAGCAGCCAAGATGTACGGGAATACAATGAGCTGCTCTTC
size: many; V: TRBV25-1; length: 12; D: -; J: TRBJ2-1; CDR3: CASSERGDEQFF; DNA: TGTGCCAGCAGTGAAAGGGGCGATGAGCAGTTCTTC
size: many; V: TRBV11-2; length: 11; D: -; J: TRBJ2-7; CDR3: CASSLKYEQYF; DNA: TGTGCCAGCAGCTTGAAGTACGAGCAGTACTTC
size: many; V: TRBV29-1; length: 13; D: TRBD1; J: TRBJ2-7; CDR3: CSVDGQGSYEQYF; DNA: TGCAGCGTGGACGGACAGGGTAGCTACGAGCAGTACTTC
size: many; V: TRBV7-2; length: 14; D: TRBD2; J: TRBJ2-7; CDR3: CASSSSGSTYEQYF; DNA: TGTGCCAGCAGCTCTAGCGGGAGTACCTACGAGCAGTACTTC
size: many; V: TRBV3-1; length: 20; D: TRBD1; J: TRBJ1-1; CDR3: CASSRSSTGASSIVNTEAFF; DNA: TGTGCCAGCAGCCGCTCATCGACAGGGGCCAGTTCCATCGTTAACACTGAAGCTTTCTTT
size: many; V: TRBV20-1; length: 17; D: TRBD2; J: TRBJ2-1; CDR3: CSARDLVRTSGRGEQFF; DNA: TGCAGTGCTAGAGATCTAGTAAGGACTAGCGGGAGGGGTGAGCAGTTCTTC
size: many; V: TRBV5-1; length: 15; D: TRBD2; J: TRBJ2-1; CDR3: CASTKAGGSYNEQFF; DNA: TGCGCCAGCACCAAAGCGGGAGGATCCTACAATGAGCAGTTCTTC
size: many; V: TRBV20-1; length: 11; D: -; J: TRBJ2-2; CDR3: CSASSSGELFF; DNA: TGCAGTGCTAGTTCTTCCGGGGAGCTGTTTTTT
size: many; V: TRBV4-3; length: 16; D: TRBD2; J: TRBJ2-7; CDR3: CASSQGPGLAGVYQYF; DNA: TGCGCCAGCAGCCAAGGCCCAGGACTAGCGGGAGTGTACCAGTACTTC
size: many; V: TRBV5-5; length: 14; D: -; J: TRBJ2-7; CDR3: CASSLRRATYEQYF; DNA: TGTGCCAGCAGCTTGCGGCGGGCTACCTACGAGCAGTACTTC
size: many; V: TRBV12-3/TRBV12-4; length: 14; D: TRBD1; J: TRBJ2-1; CDR3: CASSLQQGINEQFF; DNA: TGTGCCAGCAGTTTACAACAGGGGATCAATGAGCAGTTCTTC
size: many; V: TRBV14; length: 13; D: TRBD1; J: TRBJ2-5; CDR3: CASTQGTGVYQYF; DNA: TGTGCCAGCACCCAAGGGACAGGGGTTTATCAGTACTTC
size: many; V: TRBV29-1; length: 13; D: TRBD2; J: TRBJ2-5; CDR3: CSGGAGGVETQYF; DNA: TGCAGCGGAGGAGCGGGAGGGGTAGAGACCCAGTACTTC
size: many; V: TRBV6-6; length: 15; D: TRBD2; J: TRBJ2-3; CDR3: CASTHGQLAGDTQYF; DNA: TGTGCCAGCACCCACGGACAACTAGCGGGAGATACGCAGTATTTT
size: many; V: TRBV29-1; length: 14; D: -; J: TRBJ2-3; CDR3: CSVEKAGSGDTQYF; DNA: TGCAGCGTTGAAAAGGCCGGGAGTGGAGATACGCAGTATTTT
size: once; V: TRBV6-5; length: 18; D: -; J: TRBJ2-7; CDR3: CASSYGPKGVGNKNKQYF; DNA: TGTGCCAGCAGTTACGGGCCAAAGGGGGTAGGTAACAAGAATAAGCAGTACTTC
size: few; V: TRBV11-3; length: 13; D: TRBD2; J: TRBJ2-1; CDR3: CASSLGTSNEQFF; DNA: TGTGCCAGCAGCTTGGGGACTAGCAATGAGCAGTTCTTC